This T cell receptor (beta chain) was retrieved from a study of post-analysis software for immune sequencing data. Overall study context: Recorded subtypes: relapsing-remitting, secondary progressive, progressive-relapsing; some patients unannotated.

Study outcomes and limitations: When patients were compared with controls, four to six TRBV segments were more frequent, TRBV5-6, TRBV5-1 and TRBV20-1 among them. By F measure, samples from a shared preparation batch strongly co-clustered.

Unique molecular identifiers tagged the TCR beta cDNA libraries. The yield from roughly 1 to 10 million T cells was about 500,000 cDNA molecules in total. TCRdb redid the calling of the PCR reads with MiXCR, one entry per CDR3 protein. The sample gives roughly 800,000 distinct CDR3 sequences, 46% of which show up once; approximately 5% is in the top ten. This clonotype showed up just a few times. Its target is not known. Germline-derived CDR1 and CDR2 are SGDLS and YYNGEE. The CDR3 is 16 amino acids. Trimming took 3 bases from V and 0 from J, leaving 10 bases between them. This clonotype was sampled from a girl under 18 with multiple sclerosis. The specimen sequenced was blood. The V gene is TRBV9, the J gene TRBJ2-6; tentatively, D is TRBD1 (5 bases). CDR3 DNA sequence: TGTGCCAGCAGCGGACCAACAGGCTCTGGGGCCAACGTCCTGACTTTC. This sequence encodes CASSGPTGSGANVLTF. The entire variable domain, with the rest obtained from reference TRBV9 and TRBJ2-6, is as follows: DSGVTQTPKHLITATGQRVTLRCSPRSGDLSVYWYQQSLDQGLQFLIQYYNGEERAKGNILERFSAQQFPDLHSELNLSSLELGDSALYFCASSGPTGSGANVLTFGAGSRLTVL.